The sequence of this T cell receptor (beta chain) was determined in a study of T-cell memory formation after mild COVID-19. Study results and limitations: Clones that contracted from day 15 to 85 had balanced CD4/CD8; later expanders were CD4+ biased. Contracting CD4+ clones were located mainly in CM and EM, and CD8+ clones in EMRA.

The TCR alpha and TCR beta cDNA libraries, bearing sample barcodes and UMIs, were generated by 5'RACE using constant-segment primers. Each CDR3 protein is one row after TCRdb ran MiXCR on the 5' RACE reads. Here the sample spans 90,000 to 120,000 distinct CDR3 sequences, 13% to 15% being singletons. This clonotype has a single count. No antigen is known for it. V lost 2 bases and J lost 7; bases outside the gene matches: 7. The CDR3 consists of 14 residues. Germline V gene lookup returns CDR1 LGHDT and CDR2 YNNKEL (reference sequence). This chain links TRBV3-1 with TRBJ1-2, with 7 bases fitting TRBD1. This sequence was found in a young man who had mild COVID-19 (a few samples of this study predate the infection). Cell type and time point are not known. The sequenced sample consisted of PBMCs or a T cell subset sorted from them (not recorded which). The CDR3 here is CASSQHDREVGYTF. The CDR3 DNA follows: TGTGCCAGCAGCCAACACGACAGGGAGGTTGGCTACACCTTC.